The present entry profiles one T cell receptor (beta chain) with its context. Its antigen is unknown. The record originates from a study of blood T cells in healthy people across ages. Through a sample-barcoded 5' primer and a J-beta primer mix, a second PCR was run for roughly 6 to 12 cycles. TCRdb redid the calling of the 5' RACE reads with MiXCR, one entry per CDR3 protein. The sample shows 920,000 or so distinct CDR3 sequences, 35% to 50% of them seen only once. V shed 5 bases and J shed 1 base, with 15 bases lying between them. CDR1 is DFQATT and CDR2 is SNEGSKA in the germline V gene (reference sequence). This CDR3 is 15 amino acids long. Study findings and constraints: Both higher diversity and more naive CD4+ cells marked long-lived donors when set against aged donors. TCR beta diversity per million T cells fell roughly linearly with age.

Sequencing used blood. This chain joins TRBV20-1 and TRBJ2-4; the D gene is possibly TRBD1 (5 bases). This clonotype originated in a woman in her fifties or sixties in good health. CDR3 nucleotide sequence: TGCAGTGCTCAGGGTGAGGTCTTCGCCAAAAACATTCAGTACTTC. As protein: CSAQGEVFAKNIQYF.